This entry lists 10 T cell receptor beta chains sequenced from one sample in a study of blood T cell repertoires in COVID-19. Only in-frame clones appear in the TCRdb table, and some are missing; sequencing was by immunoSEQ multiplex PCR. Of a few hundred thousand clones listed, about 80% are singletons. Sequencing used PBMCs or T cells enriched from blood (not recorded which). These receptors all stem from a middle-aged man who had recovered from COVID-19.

The CDR3 nucleotides read TGTGCCAGTAGTATGGAACCCGGTAGGAGGGGCAATCAGCCCCAGCATTTT. Translating it yields CASSMEPGRRGNQPQHF. The chain uses TRBV19 and TRBJ1-5; D unclear. Germline V lookup: CDR1 LNHDA, CDR2 SQIVND (reference sequence). This CDR3 region has 17 residues. Trimming cost V 3 bases and J 2 bases, with 17 bases left between them.

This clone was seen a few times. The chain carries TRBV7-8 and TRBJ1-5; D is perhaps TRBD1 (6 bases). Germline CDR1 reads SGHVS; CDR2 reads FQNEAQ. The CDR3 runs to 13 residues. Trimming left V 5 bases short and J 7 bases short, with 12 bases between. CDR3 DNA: TGTGCCAGCAGCCCCAGGGGAGGGCAGCCCCAGCATTTT. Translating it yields CASSPRGGQPQHF.

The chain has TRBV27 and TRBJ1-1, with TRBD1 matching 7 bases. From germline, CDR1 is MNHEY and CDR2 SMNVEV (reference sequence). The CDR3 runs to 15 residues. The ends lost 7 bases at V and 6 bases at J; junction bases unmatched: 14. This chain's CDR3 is CASKQTGIYSAEAFF. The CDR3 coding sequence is TGTGCCAGCAAGCAGACAGGGATTTATTCGGCTGAAGCTTTCTTT.

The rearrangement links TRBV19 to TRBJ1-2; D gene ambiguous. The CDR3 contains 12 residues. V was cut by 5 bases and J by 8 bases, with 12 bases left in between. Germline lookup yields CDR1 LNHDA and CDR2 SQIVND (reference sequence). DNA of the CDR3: TGTGCCAGTAGTTTATCAGGTAGAGGCTACACCTTC. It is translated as CASSLSGRGYTF.

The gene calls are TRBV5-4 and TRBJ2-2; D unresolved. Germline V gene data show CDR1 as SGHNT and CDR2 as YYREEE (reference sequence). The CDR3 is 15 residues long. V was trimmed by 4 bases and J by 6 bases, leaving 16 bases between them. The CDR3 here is CASSDWSREAGELFF. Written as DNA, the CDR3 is TGTGCCAGCAGCGACTGGTCCCGAGAGGCCGGGGAGCTGTTTTTT.

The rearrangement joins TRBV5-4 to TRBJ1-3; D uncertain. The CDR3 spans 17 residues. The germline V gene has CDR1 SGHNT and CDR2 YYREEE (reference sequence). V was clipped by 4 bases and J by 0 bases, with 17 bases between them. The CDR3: CASSLGGLTSSGNTIYF. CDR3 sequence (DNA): TGTGCCAGCAGCCTGGGCGGCTTAACCTCCTCTGGAAACACCATATATTTT.

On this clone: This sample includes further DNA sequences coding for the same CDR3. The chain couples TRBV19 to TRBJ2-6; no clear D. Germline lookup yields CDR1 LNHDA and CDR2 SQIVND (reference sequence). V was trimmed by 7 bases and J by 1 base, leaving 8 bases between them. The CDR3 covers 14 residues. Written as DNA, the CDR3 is TGTGCCAGTAATCACATGTCTGGGGCCAACGTCCTGACTTTC. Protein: CASNHMSGANVLTF.

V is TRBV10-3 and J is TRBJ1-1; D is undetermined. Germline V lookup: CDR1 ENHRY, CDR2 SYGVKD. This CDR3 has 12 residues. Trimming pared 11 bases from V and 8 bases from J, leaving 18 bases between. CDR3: CASQSRWSEAFF. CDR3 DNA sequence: TGTGCCTCGCAGTCTAGGTGGAGCGAAGCTTTCTTT.

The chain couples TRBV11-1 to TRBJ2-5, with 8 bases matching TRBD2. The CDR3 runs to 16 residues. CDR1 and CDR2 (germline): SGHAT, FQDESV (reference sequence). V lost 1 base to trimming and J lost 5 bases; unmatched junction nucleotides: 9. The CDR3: CASSLGRLARGETQYF. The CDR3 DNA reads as TGTGCCAGCAGCTTAGGGAGACTAGCGAGGGGGGAGACCCAGTACTTC. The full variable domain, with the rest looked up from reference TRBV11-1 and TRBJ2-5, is EAEVAQSPRYKITEKSQAVAFWCDPISGHATLYWYRQILGQGPELLVQFQDESVVDDSQLPKDRFSAERLKGVDSTLKIQPAELGDSAMYLCASSLGRLARGETQYFGPGTRLLVL.

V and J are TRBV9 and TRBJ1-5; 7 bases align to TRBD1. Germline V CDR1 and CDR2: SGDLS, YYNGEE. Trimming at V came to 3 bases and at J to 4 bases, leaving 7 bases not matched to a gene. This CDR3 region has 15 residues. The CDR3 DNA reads TGTGCCAGCAGCGGACAGGGCGGGCGAAATCAGCCCCAGCATTTT. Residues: CASSGQGGRNQPQHF.